The 5 T cell receptor beta chains below were found in one sample sequenced in a study of CD8+ T cells in alopecia areata. Extracted from the samples, RNA was reverse transcribed into cDNA to serve as the sequencing template. Using immunoSEQ multiplex PCR, the repertoire was profiled, and TCRdb retains in-frame clones only, with some absent. The sample lists 65,000 to 95,000 clones; roughly half were seen once. The specimen sequenced was NKG2D-high CD8+ T cells sorted from blood. These receptors originate from a human donor with alopecia areata.

The rearrangement uses TRBV27 and TRBJ2-3; the D is unclear. The CDR3 length is 11 residues. The germline V and J ends were trimmed by 7 bases and 2 bases, with 4 bases remaining between them. Germline CDR1 is MNHEY and CDR2 is SMNVEV (reference sequence). The CDR3 spells CASMSTDTQYF. In nucleotides, the CDR3 is TGTGCCAGCATGTCCACAGATACGCAGTATTTT.

This clone appeared a few times. This sequence joins TRBV18 and TRBJ2-2, with 9 bases matching TRBD1. This CDR3 is built from 15 residues. Germline loops: CDR1 KGHSH, CDR2 LQKENI. J was trimmed by 3 bases and V by 5 bases; bases with no gene match: 4. CDR3 region: CASSIRDRDTGELFF. The CDR3 bases are TGTGCCAGCTCAATCCGGGACAGGGACACCGGGGAGCTGTTTTTT.

This chain uses TRBV15 with TRBJ2-3; D gene unclear. Germline V gene lookup returns CDR1 LNHNV and CDR2 YYDKDF (reference sequence). With 0 bases removed from V and 5 bases from J, the gap between germline ends came to 6 bases. CDR3 size: 13 residues. This CDR3 is CATSRDYRDTQYF. For the CDR3, the DNA is TGTGCCACCAGCAGAGATTACCGAGATACGCAGTATTTT.

The chain joins TRBV9 to TRBJ2-7; no clear D. Looked up from germline, CDR1 is SGDLS and CDR2 is YYNGEE. V was shortened by 0 bases and J by 3 bases, with 10 bases between the two germline ends. This CDR3 is 14 amino acids long. This chain's CDR3 is CASSVGASLYEQYF. DNA of the CDR3: TGTGCCAGCAGCGTAGGGGCCTCCCTCTACGAGCAGTACTTC.

The DNA for the CDR3 is TGTGCCAGCAGTTTGATCGGCGGGAGCTCCTACGAGCAGTACTTC. Residues: CASSLIGGSSYEQYF. The V gene is TRBV27, the J gene TRBJ2-7, with 7 bases fitting TRBD2. Germline V gene sequence: CDR1 MNHEY, CDR2 SMNVEV (reference sequence). The trim removed 3 bases at V and 0 bases at J, leaving 5 bases unmatched. The CDR3 contains 15 residues.